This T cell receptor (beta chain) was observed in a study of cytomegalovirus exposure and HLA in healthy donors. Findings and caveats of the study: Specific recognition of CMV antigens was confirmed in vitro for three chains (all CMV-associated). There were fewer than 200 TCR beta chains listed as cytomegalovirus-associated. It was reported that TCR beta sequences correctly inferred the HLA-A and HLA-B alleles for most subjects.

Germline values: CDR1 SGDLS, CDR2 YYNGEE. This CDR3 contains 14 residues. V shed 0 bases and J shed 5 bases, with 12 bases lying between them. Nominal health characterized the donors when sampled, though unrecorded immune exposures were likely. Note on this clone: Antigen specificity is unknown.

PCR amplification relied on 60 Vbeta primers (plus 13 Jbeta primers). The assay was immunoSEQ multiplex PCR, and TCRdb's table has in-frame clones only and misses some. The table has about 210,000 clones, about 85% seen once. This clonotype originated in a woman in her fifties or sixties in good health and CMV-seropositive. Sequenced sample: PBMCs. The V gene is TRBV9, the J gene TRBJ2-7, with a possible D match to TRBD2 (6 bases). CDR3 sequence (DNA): TGTGCCAGCAGCGTAGGAATAGGAGGGAACGAGCAGTACTTC. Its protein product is CASSVGIGGNEQYF.